The rows below give T cell receptor beta chains drawn from one sample of a study of technical replicates of blood from a handful of donors. Sequenced by immunoSEQ multiplex PCR; TCRdb stores in-frame clones only, minus some. This sample has roughly 85,000 clones, with about 94% found just once. Input material: T cells isolated from PBMCs. These receptor sequences come from a human donor in good health. CDR3s include the opening cysteine and the closing phenylalanine or tryptophan. Fields, in order: V gene, J gene, clone size, D gene, CDR3 DNA, CDR3 protein. The D gene is left open where the match is weak. Clone size is shown for a subset of rows, as once, few, many or a class of expanded clone.

TRBV7-9	TRBJ2-1	once	-	TGTGCCAGCAGCTTAGCGAGTGGTTACAATGAGCAGTTCTTC	CASSLASGYNEQFF
TRBV7-3	TRBJ2-1	-	TRBD2	TGTGCCAGCAGCCCCGTTTCGGCGGGGGGATACAATGAGCAGTTCTTC	CASSPVSAGGYNEQFF
TRBV4-2	TRBJ1-2	-	-	TGTGCCAGCAGCCAAGTCAGGGCCTCCTATGGCTACACCTTC	CASSQVRASYGYTF
TRBV2	TRBJ1-5	once	TRBD1	TGTGCCAGCAGTCTTACAGGGGATCAGCCCCAGCATTTT	CASSLTGDQPQHF
TRBV4-1	TRBJ1-1	few	-	TGCGCCAGCAGGGACAGTGTCTTCACTGAAGCTTTCTTT	CASRDSVFTEAFF
TRBV5-4	TRBJ1-1	-	-	TGTGCCAGCAGCGAGGGACAAGGACCTATTCCTTTCTTT	CASSEGQGPIPFF
TRBV5-1	TRBJ1-2	-	-	TGCGCCAGCAGCTTCCTCACGGACTATGGCTACACCTTC	CASSFLTDYGYTF
TRBV4-2	TRBJ2-7	-	TRBD1	TGTGCCAGCAGCCAAGACGGACAGGGGAGCTCCTACGAGCAGTACTTC	CASSQDGQGSSYEQYF
TRBV19	TRBJ1-5	-	TRBD1	TGTGCCAGTAAGAGGACAGGCAGCAATCAGCCCCAGCATTTT	CASKRTGSNQPQHF
TRBV7-3	TRBJ1-1	-	-	TGTGCCAGCAGCTCCGGGACAAGAAGGACTGAAGCTTTCTTT	CASSSGTRRTEAFF
TRBV5-1	TRBJ2-1	-	TRBD2	TGCGCCAGCAGCCGGGGACTAGCGGGGGGGGGCAATGAGCAGTTCTTC	CASSRGLAGGGNEQFF
TRBV10-3	TRBJ2-7	-	-	TGTGCCACCGGGGACTTCTCCTACGAGCAGTACTTC	CATGDFSYEQYF
TRBV25-1	TRBJ1-1	-	-	TGTGCCAGCAGTGGTCGGAGAGTCACTGAAGCTTTCTTT	CASSGRRVTEAFF
TRBV29-1	TRBJ1-5	-	TRBD1	TGCAGCGTGGGGACAGGGGGAGATCAGCCCCAGCATTTT	CSVGTGGDQPQHF
TRBV4-1	TRBJ2-6	-	-	TGCGCCAGCAGCCCCGGGTCCGCTGGGGCCAACGTCCTGACTTTC	CASSPGSAGANVLTF